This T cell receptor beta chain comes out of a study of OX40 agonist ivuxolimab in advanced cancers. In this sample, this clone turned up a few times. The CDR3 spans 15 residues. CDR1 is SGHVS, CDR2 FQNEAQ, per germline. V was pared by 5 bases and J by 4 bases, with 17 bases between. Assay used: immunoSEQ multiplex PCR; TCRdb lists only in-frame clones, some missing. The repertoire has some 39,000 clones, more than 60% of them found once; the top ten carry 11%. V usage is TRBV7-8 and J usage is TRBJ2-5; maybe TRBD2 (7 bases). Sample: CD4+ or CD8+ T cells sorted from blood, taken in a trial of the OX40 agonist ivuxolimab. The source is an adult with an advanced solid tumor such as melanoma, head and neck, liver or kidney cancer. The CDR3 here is CASSGAQGGGETQYF. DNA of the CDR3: TGTGCCAGCAGCGGCGCACAGGGAGGGGGAGAGACCCAGTACTTC. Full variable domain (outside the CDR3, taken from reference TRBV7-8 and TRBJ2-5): GAGVSQSPRYKVAKRGQDVALRCDPISGHVSLFWYQQALGQGPEFLTYFQNEAQLDKSGLPSDRFFAERPEGSVSTLKIQRTQQEDSAVYLCASSGAQGGGETQYFGPGTRLLVL.